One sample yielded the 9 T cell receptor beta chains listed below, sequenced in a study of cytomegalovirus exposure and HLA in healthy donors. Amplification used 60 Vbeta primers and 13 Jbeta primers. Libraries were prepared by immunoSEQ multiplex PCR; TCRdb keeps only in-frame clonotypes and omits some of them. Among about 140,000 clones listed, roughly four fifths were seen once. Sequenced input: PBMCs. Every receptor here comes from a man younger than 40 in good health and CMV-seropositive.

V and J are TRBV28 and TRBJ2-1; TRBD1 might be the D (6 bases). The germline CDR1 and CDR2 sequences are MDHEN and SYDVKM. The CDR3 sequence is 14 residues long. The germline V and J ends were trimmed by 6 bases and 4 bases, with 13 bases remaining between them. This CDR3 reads CASSWGTTYNEQFF. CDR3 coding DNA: TGTGCCAGCAGCTGGGGGACAACGTACAATGAGCAGTTCTTC.

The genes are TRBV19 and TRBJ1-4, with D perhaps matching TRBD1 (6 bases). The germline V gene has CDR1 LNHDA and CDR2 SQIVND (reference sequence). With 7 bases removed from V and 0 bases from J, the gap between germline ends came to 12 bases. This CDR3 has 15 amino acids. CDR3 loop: CASNAGAATNEKLFF. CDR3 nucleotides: TGTGCCAGTAACGCGGGGGCCGCAACTAATGAAAAACTGTTTTTT.

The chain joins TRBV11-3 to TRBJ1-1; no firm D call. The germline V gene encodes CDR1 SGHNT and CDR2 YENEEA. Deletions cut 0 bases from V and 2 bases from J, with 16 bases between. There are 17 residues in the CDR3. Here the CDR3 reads CASSLDRPAGGNTEAFF. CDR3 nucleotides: TGTGCCAGCAGCTTAGATCGCCCAGCAGGAGGTAACACTGAAGCTTTCTTT.

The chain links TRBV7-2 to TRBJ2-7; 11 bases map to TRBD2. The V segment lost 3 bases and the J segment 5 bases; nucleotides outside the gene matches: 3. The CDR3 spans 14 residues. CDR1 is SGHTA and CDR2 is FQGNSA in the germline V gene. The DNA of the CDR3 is TGTGCCAGCAGCTTTAGCGGGGGGGCCGACGAGCAGTACTTC. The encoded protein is CASSFSGGADEQYF.

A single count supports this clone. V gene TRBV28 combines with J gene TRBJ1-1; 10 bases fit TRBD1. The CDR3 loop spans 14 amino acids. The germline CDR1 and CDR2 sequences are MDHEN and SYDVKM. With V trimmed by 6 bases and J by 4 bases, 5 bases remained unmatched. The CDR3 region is CASSGTGVGTEAFF. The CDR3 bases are TGTGCCAGCAGCGGGACAGGGGTTGGCACTGAAGCTTTCTTT.

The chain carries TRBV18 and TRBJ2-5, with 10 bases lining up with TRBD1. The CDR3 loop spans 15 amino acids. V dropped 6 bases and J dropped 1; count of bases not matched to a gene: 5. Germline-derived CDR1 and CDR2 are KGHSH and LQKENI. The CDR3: CASSYGTGAQETQYF. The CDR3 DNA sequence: TGTGCCAGCTCGTACGGGACAGGGGCCCAAGAGACCCAGTACTTC. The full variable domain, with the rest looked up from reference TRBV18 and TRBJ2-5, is NAGVMQNPRHLVRRRGQEARLRCSPMKGHSHVYWYRQLPEEGLKFMVYLQKENIIDESGMPKERFSAEFPKEGPSILRIQQVVRGDSAAYFCASSYGTGAQETQYFGPGTRLLVL.

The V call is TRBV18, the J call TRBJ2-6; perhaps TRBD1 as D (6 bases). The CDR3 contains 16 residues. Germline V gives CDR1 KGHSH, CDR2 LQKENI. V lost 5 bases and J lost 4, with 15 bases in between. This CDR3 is CASSNAQGSGANVLTF. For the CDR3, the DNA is TGTGCCAGCTCAAACGCACAGGGTTCCGGGGCCAACGTCCTGACTTTC.

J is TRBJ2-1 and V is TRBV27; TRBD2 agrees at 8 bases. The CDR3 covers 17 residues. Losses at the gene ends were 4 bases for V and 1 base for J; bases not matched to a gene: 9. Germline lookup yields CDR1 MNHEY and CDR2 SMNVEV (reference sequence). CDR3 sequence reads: CASSSQVGGGSYNEQFF. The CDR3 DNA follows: TGTGCCAGCAGTTCCCAAGTGGGCGGGGGGTCCTACAATGAGCAGTTCTTC.

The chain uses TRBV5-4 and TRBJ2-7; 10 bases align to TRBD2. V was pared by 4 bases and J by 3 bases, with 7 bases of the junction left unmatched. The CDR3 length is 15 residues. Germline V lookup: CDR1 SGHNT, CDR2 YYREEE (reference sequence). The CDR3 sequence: CASSPTGTSVYEQYF. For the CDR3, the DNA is TGTGCCAGCAGCCCCACCGGGACTAGCGTCTACGAGCAGTACTTC.